This paragraph covers one T cell receptor beta chain sequence. It lacks a known antigen. Base quality data are lacking; no much larger clone is found one base away. TRB CDR3 regions were amplified from genomic DNA with the immunoSEQ two-step, bias-controlled multiplex PCR assay. CDR3 libraries were sequenced on an Illumina NextSeq 500. Per the authors' processing: The immunoSEQ Analyzer platform was used for the initial alignment and bioinformatics, which included bias normalization against synthetic CDR3 analogs. V, D and J genes were annotated according to IMGT database definitions. For further TRBV analyses, VDJtools version 1.1.10 and the R package tcR version 2.2.1.11 were used with default settings. For the GLIPH analysis, version 1.0 was run with default settings. Significant clonotype frequency changes were tested by 2-sided binomial test with Benjamini-Hochberg correction (alpha = 0.01) in CDR3 sequences with at least 5 reads. Drawn from immuneACCESS, this table holds only the in-frame rearrangements with V and J called that TCRdb kept. Clones are partly lost; checked studies trace under half to an unresolved V gene and leave the rest unexplained. V and J calls and clone size follow that table, whereas D and trimming were derived from the DNA. The sample table shows around 15,000 clones, and 85% to 90% are seen once. The ten biggest clones cover 30% to 35% of the sample.

V was cut back by 6 bases and J by 4 bases, leaving a gap of 15 bases between them. In the germline V gene, CDR1 corresponds to MNHEY and CDR2 to SVGAGI. From its cysteine to its phenylalanine, the CDR3 spans 15 amino acids. This entry keeps only the CDR3 DNA: 45 bases, framed from base 1. Explained via the paper, the time point label denotes: 20-29 weeks after completion of therapy. Patients were solid-organ transplant recipients with drug-resistant/recurrent cytomegalovirus. Ten trial participants were selected for repertoire analysis based on availability of post-therapy peripheral blood mononuclear cells. Viable CD3+CD8+CD4- lymphocytes were sorted from PBMCs on a BD FACSAria III. Genomic DNA was extracted from sorted cells with the Qiagen DNeasy Kit. The data stem from a study of T cell therapy after organ transplantation (dated by TCRdb to about 2019). In terms of the full investigation: Autologous CMV-specific T cells, expanded in vitro for around 14 days with a peptide pool of 30 HLA class I and II CMV epitopes, were used as therapy products. Long-term post-therapy blood samples were collected 20 to 29 weeks after completion of therapy. Up to 6 T cell doses were administered to patients every 2 weeks, and patients were monitored for 25 to 35 weeks after therapy was completed. This study was a follow-up analysis of the TRBV repertoire from an open-label phase I trial that tested autologous CMV-specific adoptive T cell therapy in people who had received solid-organ transplants. A median of 1.92 x 10^8 CMV-specific T cells was administered to patients across 2 to 6 intravenous infusions. Only about 80% of the 10 patients had long-term post-therapy samples available. Most of the ten patients were classed as clinical responders and two as nonresponders. The study at large found these results: Fold change in CD8 clonality after therapy was inversely correlated with pretherapy clonality, suggesting that less biased repertoires were more receptive to remodeling. Before therapy, nonresponders had marked clonal expansions, and their repertoires changed minimally after therapy. Both transferred clonotypes and endogenous clonotypes not detected in the therapy products appeared to be included in post-therapy reconstitution. Reduced sample coverage from poor CD8+ T cell yield may be reflected in the few expansions detected in nonresponders. Because the cohort was small, confounders such as concurrent antirejection and antiviral medications could not be assessed.

The chain is encoded by TRBV6-5 joined to TRBJ2-2; possibly the D gene is TRBD1, per 5 matching bases. The material sequenced was CD8+ T cells from blood, taken after autologous CMV-specific T cell therapy. This TCR derives from a human patient who had received a solid organ transplant and had CMV disease. In transplant recipients, some T cells may be of donor rather than host origin. The nucleotides are TGTGCCAGCAGCCGTGGACACGTTCCCACCGGGGAGCTGTTTTTT. It is translated as CASSRGHVPTGELFF.